The rows below give T cell receptor beta chains drawn from one sample of a study of T cell responses to AZD1222 COVID-19 vaccine. Repertoires were generated with immunoSEQ multiplex PCR, while TCRdb's copy carries only in-frame clones and drops some. The table lists approximately 100,000 clones, around 90% of them singletons, with around 1.2% in the top ten. Sequenced material: peripheral blood, taken on day 0 of AZD1222 vaccination. These receptor sequences come from an adult in good health. The CDR3 runs from the conserved cysteine through the conserved F or W. Fields, in order: clone size, V gene, J gene, D gene, CDR3 protein, CDR3 DNA. The D gene is left open where the match is weak. Clone sizes are given selectively: once, few, many, or a class where the clone is expanded.

-	TRBV13	TRBJ2-1	-	CASSPGRIDDEQFF	TGTGCCAGCAGCCCGGGACGGATAGATGATGAGCAGTTCTTC
few	TRBV6-2/TRBV6-3	TRBJ2-1	-	CASSYTPLEQFF	TGTGCCAGCAGTTACACCCCCCTTGAGCAGTTCTTC
once	TRBV6-6	TRBJ2-5	-	CASSYDGETQYF	TGTGCCAGCAGTTACGACGGGGAGACCCAGTACTTC
-	TRBV19	TRBJ2-1	TRBD1	CASSGKTGGPLRYNEQFF	TGTGCCAGTAGTGGAAAGACAGGGGGCCCACTCCGTTACAATGAGCAGTTCTTC
-	TRBV30	TRBJ1-1	-	CAWRSSLNTEAFF	TGTGCCTGGAGGTCCAGCTTGAACACTGAAGCTTTCTTT
-	TRBV6-2/TRBV6-3	TRBJ1-2	TRBD1	CASSYFGQGALGYTF	TGTGCCAGCAGTTACTTCGGACAGGGGGCGCTTGGCTACACCTTC
-	TRBV28	TRBJ1-5	-	CASSRGAQPQHF	TGTGCCAGCAGTCGGGGGGCTCAGCCCCAGCATTTT
-	TRBV6-1	TRBJ2-6	-	CASSEGGAGANVLTF	TGTGCCAGCAGTGAGGGGGGTGCAGGGGCCAACGTCCTGACTTTC
-	TRBV21-1	TRBJ1-6	-	CASTRQDSPLHF	TGTGCCAGCACCAGACAGGATTCACCCCTCCACTTT
-	TRBV12-3/TRBV12-4	TRBJ2-7	-	CASSFGQIYEQYF	TGTGCCAGCAGTTTCGGGCAGATCTACGAGCAGTACTTC
-	TRBV7-2	TRBJ1-1	-	CASSFSITVPEAFF	TGTGCCAGCAGCTTTAGTATTACGGTACCCGAAGCTTTCTTT
-	TRBV7-6	TRBJ2-7	-	CASSLTGQGYEQYF	TGTGCCAGCAGCTTAACTGGGCAGGGCTACGAGCAGTACTTC
-	TRBV24-1	TRBJ2-5	-	CATSDSYSGSKAETQYF	TGTGCCACCAGTGATTCCTATAGCGGTTCTAAGGCCGAGACCCAGTACTTC
-	TRBV7-8	TRBJ2-7	TRBD1	CASSLTGQGYEQYF	TGTGCCAGCAGCTTAACGGGACAGGGCTACGAGCAGTACTTC
-	TRBV24-1	TRBJ1-2	-	CATSDFGQRHGYTF	TGTGCCACCAGTGATTTCGGACAGCGCCATGGCTACACCTTC
-	TRBV20-1	TRBJ1-2	-	CSARDFRGYTF	TGCAGTGCTAGAGATTTTAGGGGCTACACCTTC
-	TRBV4-2	TRBJ2-2	TRBD1	CASSHRGTGPNTGELFF	TGTGCCAGCAGCCACCGAGGGACAGGGCCGAACACCGGGGAGCTGTTTTTT
once	TRBV27	TRBJ1-2	-	CASSFRGGYGYTF	TGTGCCAGCAGTTTCCGGGGAGGATATGGCTACACCTTC
-	TRBV15	TRBJ2-1	-	CATSRELPVKYNEQFF	TGTGCCACCAGCAGAGAACTTCCTGTGAAGTACAATGAGCAGTTCTTC
-	TRBV6-5	TRBJ2-7	-	CASRPHQGGYEQYF	TGTGCCAGCAGGCCCCATCAGGGCGGGTACGAGCAGTACTTC
-	TRBV28	TRBJ2-1	TRBD2	CASSSPGLSYNEQFF	TGTGCCAGCAGTTCACCGGGACTAAGCTACAATGAGCAGTTCTTC
few	TRBV19	TRBJ1-6	-	CASSEGLDSPLHF	TGTGCCAGTAGTGAGGGGTTGGATTCACCCCTCCACTTT
-	TRBV28	TRBJ2-7	-	CASRLGRAPREYF	TGTGCCAGCAGGCTAGGACGAGCCCCCAGGGAATACTTC
once	TRBV15	TRBJ1-1	-	CATSRDPGTEAFF	TGTGCCACCAGCAGAGACCCGGGCACTGAAGCTTTCTTT
-	TRBV14	TRBJ1-3	-	CASSQEFSRLHGNTIYF	TGTGCCAGCAGCCAAGAATTCTCTCGTCTCCACGGAAACACCATATATTTT
few	TRBV6-5	TRBJ1-1	-	CASPPRGAPDTEAFF	TGTGCCAGCCCGCCGAGGGGGGCGCCGGACACTGAAGCTTTCTTT
-	TRBV27	TRBJ2-1	-	CASSLSSYSYNEQFF	TGTGCCAGCAGTTTAAGTAGTTACTCCTACAATGAGCAGTTCTTC
-	TRBV6-4	TRBJ1-1	TRBD1	CASTWTGGRTEAFF	TGTGCCAGCACCTGGACAGGGGGTCGGACTGAAGCTTTCTTT
-	TRBV7-2	TRBJ2-7	TRBD1	CASSLTGGLAYEQYF	TGTGCCAGCAGCTTGACAGGGGGTCTAGCCTACGAGCAGTACTTC
-	TRBV28	TRBJ2-7	-	CASSLSGLTYEQYF	TGTGCCAGCAGTTTATCAGGGCTAACCTACGAGCAGTACTTC
-	TRBV19	TRBJ1-5	-	CATRGSASFNQPQHF	TGTGCCACCCGAGGGTCTGCGAGCTTCAATCAGCCCCAGCATTTT
-	TRBV11-3	TRBJ1-1	TRBD1	CASSPGPRGTEAFF	TGTGCCAGCAGCCCCGGGCCCAGGGGGACTGAAGCTTTCTTT
-	TRBV28	TRBJ1-5	TRBD1	CASTLGGGVQPQHF	TGTGCCAGCACCCTGGGAGGGGGCGTTCAGCCCCAGCATTTT
-	TRBV28	TRBJ1-5	-	CASSLGFSNQPQHF	TGTGCCAGCAGCCTCGGGTTTAGCAATCAGCCCCAGCATTTT
-	TRBV18	TRBJ1-2	TRBD1	CASSPSDRPGYGYTF	TGTGCCAGCTCACCATCGGACAGGCCTGGCTATGGCTACACCTTC
-	TRBV19	TRBJ1-1	TRBD1	CASSIGGRGRGDTEAFF	TGTGCCAGTAGTATAGGGGGCAGGGGGCGCGGTGACACTGAAGCTTTCTTT
-	TRBV6-4	TRBJ1-5	-	CASSDSKANNQPQHF	TGTGCCAGCAGTGACTCGAAGGCCAACAATCAGCCCCAGCATTTT
-	TRBV2	TRBJ2-2	-	CASSGFTGELFF	TGTGCCAGCAGTGGCTTCACCGGGGAGCTGTTTTTT
-	TRBV3-1/TRBV3-2	TRBJ1-1	-	CASVYMNTEAFF	TGTGCCAGCGTCTACATGAACACTGAAGCTTTCTTT
-	TRBV19	TRBJ1-5	-	CASNAQGDQPQHF	TGTGCCAGTAATGCGCAGGGTGACCAGCCCCAGCATTTT
-	TRBV7-9	TRBJ2-5	-	CASSLVGVSETQYF	TGTGCCAGCAGCTTAGTTGGGGTGTCAGAGACCCAGTACTTC